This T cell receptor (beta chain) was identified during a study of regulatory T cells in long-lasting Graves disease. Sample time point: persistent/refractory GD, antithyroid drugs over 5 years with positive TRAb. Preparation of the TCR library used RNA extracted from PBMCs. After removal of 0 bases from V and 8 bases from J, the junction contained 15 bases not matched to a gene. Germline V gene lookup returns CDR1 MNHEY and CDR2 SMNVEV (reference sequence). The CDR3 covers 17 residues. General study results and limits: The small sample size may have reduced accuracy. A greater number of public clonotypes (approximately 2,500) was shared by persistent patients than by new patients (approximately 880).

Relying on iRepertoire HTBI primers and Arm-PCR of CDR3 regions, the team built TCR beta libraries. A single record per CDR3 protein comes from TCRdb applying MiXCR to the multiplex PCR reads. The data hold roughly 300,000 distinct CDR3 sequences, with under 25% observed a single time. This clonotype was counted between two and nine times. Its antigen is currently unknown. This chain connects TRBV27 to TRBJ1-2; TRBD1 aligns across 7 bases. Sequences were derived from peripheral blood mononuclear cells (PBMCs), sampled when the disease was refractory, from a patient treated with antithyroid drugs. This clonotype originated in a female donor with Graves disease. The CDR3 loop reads CASSLSAGTVFLEGYTF. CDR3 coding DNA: TGTGCCAGCAGTTTATCCGCCGGGACAGTGTTCCTGGAAGGCTACACCTTC.